Presented here are 10 T cell receptor beta chains from one specimen sequenced in a study of blood T cells in healthy people across ages. A J-beta primer mix and a sample-barcoded 5' primer were used in a second PCR of about 6 to 12 cycles. TCRdb used MiXCR to reprocess the 5' RACE reads, holding one entry per CDR3 protein. Seen here are about 1,400,000 distinct CDR3 sequences, 42% observed once, and the top ten hold roughly 7.9%. Material: blood. The source of these receptors is a young woman in good health.

This sequence joins TRBV12-3 or TRBV12-4 and TRBJ2-3; weak D call: TRBD2 (6 bases). There are 12 residues in the CDR3. Trimming removed 3 bases at V and 15 bases at J, with 16 bases between. The CDR3 region is CASSLPGDMQYF. The CDR3 DNA sequence: TGTGCCAGCAGTTTGCCGGGAGATATGCAATATTTT.

V gene TRBV4-1 combines with J gene TRBJ2-5; D is undetermined. CDR3 length: 13 residues. In germline, CDR1 is MGHRA, CDR2 YSYEKL. Trimming stripped 6 bases from V and 5 bases from J, with 13 bases between. The CDR3 loop reads CASRLNPSETQYF. The CDR3 coding sequence is TGCGCCAGCAGACTGAACCCCTCCGAGACCCAGTACTTC.

This clonotype has only a few counts. The V and J genes are TRBV29-1 and TRBJ1-5; D is possibly TRBD1 (5 bases). From germline, CDR1 is SQVTM and CDR2 ANQGSEA. With 4 bases removed from V and 0 bases from J, the gap between germline ends came to 13 bases. This CDR3 is 15 amino acids long. CDR3 bases: TGCAGCGTTGTCCCCACTGGGGGTAGCAATCAGCCCCAGCATTTT. Translation gives CSVVPTGGSNQPQHF.

This sequence joins TRBV3-1 and TRBJ2-1; 10 positions match TRBD2. The CDR3 covers 16 residues. With V trimmed by 5 bases and J by 4 bases, 8 bases remained unmatched. Germline values: CDR1 LGHDT, CDR2 YNNKEL (reference sequence). The CDR3, as DNA: TGTGCCAGCAGCTCGCGACTAGCGGGCATATACAATGAGCAGTTCTTC. It codes for CASSSRLAGIYNEQFF.

The V gene is TRBV7-9, the J gene TRBJ1-1; TRBD1 matches 8 bases. V shed 6 bases, J shed 11 bases, and the junction held 11 bases outside the gene matches. The CDR3 extends over 13 amino acids. In germline, CDR1 is SEHNR, CDR2 FQNEAQ (reference sequence). CDR3 DNA sequence: TGTGCCAGCAGTCTTCCGCAGGGGGCGCGGGCTTTCTTT. It is translated as CASSLPQGARAFF.

In its sample, this clonotype was seen a few times. This chain connects TRBV9 to TRBJ2-7; maybe TRBD1 (6 bases). Germline CDR1 reads SGDLS; CDR2 reads YYNGEE. The CDR3 spans 14 residues. The V end lost 0 bases, the J end lost 0 bases, and 7 bases lay between the germline ends. DNA for the CDR3: TGTGCCAGCAGCGTAGGGGACAACTCCTACGAGCAGTACTTC. This sequence encodes CASSVGDNSYEQYF.

This chain uses TRBV25-1 with TRBJ2-3; possible D gene TRBD2, 7 bases. The V gene's germline CDR1 is MGHDK and CDR2 SYGVNS. The CDR3 is 16 amino acids. V lost 5 bases to trimming and J lost 2 bases, with 17 bases between them. The CDR3 sequence: CASSPVVGGPTDTQYF. The CDR3 DNA sequence: TGTGCCAGCAGTCCTGTGGTGGGGGGGCCCACAGATACGCAGTATTTT.

The chain recombines TRBV12-3 or TRBV12-4 with TRBJ1-1; D remains ambiguous. Trimming stripped 0 bases from V and 8 bases from J, with 10 bases between. The CDR3 spans 13 residues. The DNA for the CDR3 is TGTGCCAGCAGTTTAGCGCTTTCCGGGGAAGCTTTCTTT. This sequence encodes CASSLALSGEAFF.

This clonotype was observed a handful of times. This chain's CDR3 is CASSLFRDADNEQFF. In DNA, the CDR3 is TGTGCCAGCAGTTTATTCCGGGACGCCGACAATGAGCAGTTCTTC. J is TRBJ2-1 and V is TRBV28; D is possibly TRBD1 or TRBD2 (5 bases each). Germline V CDR1 and CDR2: MDHEN, SYDVKM. V dropped 1 base and J dropped 5 bases, with 12 bases sitting between them. This CDR3 is 15 amino acids long.

The chain employs TRBV25-1 and TRBJ1-2, with D maybe TRBD1 (5 bases). Trimming took 6 bases from V and 4 from J, leaving 15 bases between them. The germline V gene has CDR1 MGHDK and CDR2 SYGVNS. The CDR3 has 14 residues. CDR3 in amino acids: CASRERGGGYGYTF. The CDR3 DNA is TGTGCCAGCAGGGAACGCGGGGGTGGCTATGGCTACACCTTC.